This TCR beta chain comes out of a study of blood T cell repertoires in COVID-19. Overall study: Sites in the United States, Italy and Spain provided acute and convalescent COVID-19 samples. From T cells, B-cell-depleted T cells, or PBMCs came the material, which was cDNA or gDNA.

As handled by the study authors: Amplification of reference gene primers was used by the study to estimate nucleated cell counts. TCRdb's table, derived via immunoSEQ multiplex PCR, lists solely in-frame clones and lacks some. V and J calls and clone size are as listed in that table; D and trimming were resolved from the DNA. The sample lists roughly 53,000 clones, 75% to 95% seen once, with around 8.2% in the top ten. The CDR3 extends over 15 amino acids. Germline CDR1 MNHEY, CDR2 SVGAGI. Trimming took 4 bases from V and 4 from J, leaving 16 bases between them. This sequence originates from a woman aged 40 to 55 with active COVID-19. Source material: peripheral blood. The chain uses TRBV6-5 and TRBJ1-1; weak D call: TRBD1 (5 bases). The chain's CDR3 is CASSWSSGWGTEAFF. The CDR3 region has the DNA TGTGCCAGCAGTTGGTCGTCAGGGTGGGGCACTGAAGCTTTCTTT.